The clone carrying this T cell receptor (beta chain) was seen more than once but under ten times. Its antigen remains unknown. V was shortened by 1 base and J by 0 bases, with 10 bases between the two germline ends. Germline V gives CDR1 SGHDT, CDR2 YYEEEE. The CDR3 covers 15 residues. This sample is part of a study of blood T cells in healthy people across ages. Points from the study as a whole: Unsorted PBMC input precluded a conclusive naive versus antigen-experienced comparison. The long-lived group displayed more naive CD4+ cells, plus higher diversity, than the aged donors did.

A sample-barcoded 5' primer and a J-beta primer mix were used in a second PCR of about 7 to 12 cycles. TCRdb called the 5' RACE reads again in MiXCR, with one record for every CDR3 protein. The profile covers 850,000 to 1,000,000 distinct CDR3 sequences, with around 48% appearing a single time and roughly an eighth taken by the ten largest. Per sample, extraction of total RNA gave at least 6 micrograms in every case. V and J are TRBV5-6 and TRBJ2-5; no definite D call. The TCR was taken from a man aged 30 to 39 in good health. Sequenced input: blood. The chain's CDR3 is CASSLKTTYQETQYF. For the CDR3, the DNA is TGTGCCAGCAGCTTGAAGACCACCTACCAAGAGACCCAGTACTTC. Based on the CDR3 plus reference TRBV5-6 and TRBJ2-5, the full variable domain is DAGVTQSPTHLIKTRGQQVTLRCSPKSGHDTVSWYQQALGQGPQFIFQYYEEEERQRGNFPDRFSGHQFPNYSSELNVNALLLGDSALYLCASSLKTTYQETQYFGPGTRLLVL.